Presented here are 25 T cell receptor beta chains from one specimen sequenced in a study of T cell responses to AZD1222 COVID-19 vaccine. Method: immunoSEQ multiplex PCR; TCRdb's copy keeps in-frame clones and lacks some. The repertoire holds about 40,000 clones, with about 90% as singletons. The source was peripheral blood, collected 28 days after the second dose of the MenACWY control vaccine. The receptors were sampled from an adult who received the MenACWY meningococcal vaccine as a control.

In DNA, the CDR3 is TGTGCCAGCTCACCGTCGGGCGGGATAGGCTACGAGCAGTACTTC. As protein: CASSPSGGIGYEQYF. This chain uses TRBV18 with TRBJ2-7; tentative D call: TRBD2 (6 bases). The CDR3 sequence is 15 residues long. The V gene's germline CDR1 is KGHSH and CDR2 LQKENI. V lost 3 bases and J lost 3, with 15 bases in between.

This clone came up once. The chain couples TRBV24-1 to TRBJ2-3, with D perhaps matching TRBD2 (5 bases). Germline-derived CDR1 and CDR2 are KGHDR and SFDVKD. The CDR3 has 13 amino acids. The V gene lost 0 bases and the J gene lost 6 bases, with 6 bases spanning the gap. The CDR3 bases are TGTGCCACCAGTGATTTGGCTAGCGATACGCAGTATTTT. The encoded protein is CATSDLASDTQYF.

This chain uses TRBV29-1 with TRBJ2-7; 8 positions agree with TRBD2. CDR1 is SQVTM and CDR2 is ANQGSEA in the germline V gene. J was trimmed by 1 base and V by 4 bases; bases with no gene match: 6. There are 14 residues in the CDR3. CDR3 protein: CSVAPSGPSYEQYF. As DNA, the CDR3 is TGCAGCGTTGCTCCTAGCGGGCCATCCTACGAGCAGTACTTC.

The V gene is TRBV18, the J gene TRBJ1-2, with 9 bases matching TRBD1. The junction had 2 bases not matched to a gene; V was cut back by 2 bases and J by 4 bases. The CDR3 loop spans 14 amino acids. Germline V gene sequence: CDR1 KGHSH, CDR2 LQKENI. CDR3 residues: CASSPLGQGYGYTF. In DNA form, the CDR3 reads TGTGCCAGCTCACCATTGGGACAGGGCTATGGCTACACCTTC.

This rearrangement joins TRBV19 to TRBJ1-1; no clear D gene. The CDR3 runs 16 residues. Germline CDR1 LNHDA, CDR2 SQIVND (reference sequence). The V end lost 3 bases, the J end lost 0 bases, and 14 bases lay between the germline ends. The DNA for the CDR3 is TGTGCCAGTAGTATTCGGAACAACCGACTGAACACTGAAGCTTTCTTT. Its protein product is CASSIRNNRLNTEAFF.

The chain combines TRBV2 with TRBJ2-2; 13 nucleotides line up with TRBD2. There are 15 residues in the CDR3. V was pared by 4 bases and J by 4 bases, with 0 bases of the junction left unmatched. CDR1 and CDR2 (germline): SNHLY, FYNNEI. CDR3 bases: TGTGCCAGCAGTGGACTAGCGGGAGGCACCGGGGAGCTGTTTTTT. This gives the protein CASSGLAGGTGELFF.

The V gene is TRBV24-1, the J gene TRBJ2-7; D uncertain. From germline, CDR1 is KGHDR and CDR2 SFDVKD. Trimming shortened V by 3 bases and J by 1 base, and 6 bases separated the two germline ends. CDR3 length equals 13 residues. The CDR3, as DNA: TGTGCCACCAGTGATAGTCTTTCCTACGAGCAGTACTTC. Protein product: CATSDSLSYEQYF.

The rearrangement joins TRBV27 to TRBJ1-6; D unclear. Trimming took 6 bases from V and 4 from J, leaving 4 bases between them. CDR3 size: 12 residues. From germline, CDR1 is MNHEY and CDR2 SMNVEV (reference sequence). In nucleotides, the CDR3 is TGTGCCAGCAGCCCATATAATTCACCCCTCCACTTT. It codes for CASSPYNSPLHF.

This chain uses TRBV30 with TRBJ1-4, with D unresolved. Per germline, CDR1 GTSNPN and CDR2 SVGIG (reference sequence). The V end was cut by 1 base, the J end by 0 bases, with 6 bases between. This CDR3 is 14 amino acids long. CDR3 loop: CAWSEVATNEKLFF. The CDR3 nucleotides read TGTGCCTGGAGTGAAGTTGCAACTAATGAAAAACTGTTTTTT. Filled out from reference TRBV30 and TRBJ1-4, the complete variable domain reads SQTIHQWPATLVQPVGSPLSLECTVEGTSNPNLYWYRQAAGRGLQLLFYSVGIGQISSEVPQNLSASRPQDRQFILSSKKLLLSDSGFYLCAWSEVATNEKLFFGSGTQLSVL.

The rearrangement links TRBV6-5 to TRBJ2-3; D is perhaps TRBD2 (5 bases). This CDR3 is 14 amino acids long. Germline loops: CDR1 MNHEY, CDR2 SVGAGI. The ends were cut back, 7 bases at V and 2 bases at J, with 13 bases in the middle. CDR3 loop: CASNQRLITDTQYF. CDR3 nucleotides: TGTGCCAGCAACCAGCGGCTTATCACAGATACGCAGTATTTT.

The J gene is TRBJ2-7, the V gene TRBV28, with D uncertain. Trimming removed 7 bases at V and 6 bases at J, with 22 bases between. The CDR3 contains 15 residues. The germline V gene encodes CDR1 MDHEN and CDR2 SYDVKM. CDR3 region: CASMNHPGTTAEQYF. CDR3 in DNA: TGTGCCAGCATGAACCATCCGGGCACAACTGCCGAGCAGTACTTC.

The V and J genes are TRBV19 and TRBJ1-5; D gene ambiguous. CDR3 length: 16 amino acids. Per the germline V gene, CDR1 is LNHDA and CDR2 is SQIVND (reference sequence). V lost 7 bases and J lost 0, with 16 bases in between. CDR3 residues: CASTDAQAYSNQPQHF. The CDR3 DNA follows: TGTGCCAGTACCGATGCCCAGGCTTATAGCAATCAGCCCCAGCATTTT.

The chain carries TRBV19 and TRBJ2-1; 10 nucleotides line up with TRBD1. The CDR3 has 15 amino acids. In germline, CDR1 is LNHDA, CDR2 SQIVND (reference sequence). The V and J ends lost 6 bases and 5 bases, in that order; junction bases with no gene match: 7. The CDR3 loop is CASSPAGQGNNEQFF. Here the CDR3 DNA reads TGTGCCAGTAGCCCGGCGGGACAGGGGAACAATGAGCAGTTCTTC. Full variable domain (outside the CDR3, taken from reference TRBV19 and TRBJ2-1): DGGITQSPKYLFRKEGQNVTLSCEQNLNHDAMYWYRQDPGQGLRLIYYSQIVNDFQKGDIAEGYSVSREKKESFPLTVTSAQKNPTAFYLCASSPAGQGNNEQFFGPGTRLTVL.

The sample holds a few counts of this clone. V gene TRBV2 combines with J gene TRBJ1-6; D is unresolved. The CDR3 spans 12 residues. Germline V gene lookup returns CDR1 SNHLY and CDR2 FYNNEI. Trimming pared 2 bases from V and 7 bases from J, leaving 3 bases between. The DNA for the CDR3 is TGTGCCAGCAGTGAATGGAATTCACCCCTCCACTTT. Translation gives CASSEWNSPLHF.

The gene calls are TRBV5-6 and TRBJ2-2, with 11 bases matching TRBD2. The V gene's germline CDR1 is SGHDT and CDR2 YYEEEE. V trimming: 0 bases; J trimming: 3 bases; junction bases outside the gene matches: 7. The CDR3 is 18 amino acids. CDR3 nucleotide sequence: TGTGCCAGCAGCTTGGCACCGGGGACTAGCGGTTACACCGGGGAGCTGTTTTTT. Translation: CASSLAPGTSGYTGELFF.

J is TRBJ2-3 and V is TRBV10-1; D ambiguous. Germline CDR1 reads WNHNN; CDR2 reads SYGVQD (reference sequence). V shed 2 bases and J shed 5 bases, with 2 bases lying between them. The CDR3 runs to 11 residues. The CDR3 is CASSEKDTQYF. DNA for the CDR3: TGCGCCAGCAGTGAGAAAGATACGCAGTATTTT.

This clone qualifies as hyperexpanded. The J gene is TRBJ1-5, the V gene TRBV6-5; tentative D call: TRBD1 (5 bases). Germline V gene data show CDR1 as MNHEY and CDR2 as SVGAGI. The CDR3 length is 13 residues. With 2 bases removed from V and 6 bases from J, the gap between germline ends came to 8 bases. The CDR3 reads CASSYQGAQPQHF. CDR3 DNA sequence: TGTGCCAGCAGTTACCAAGGGGCTCAGCCCCAGCATTTT.

This clone showed up just once. This chain links TRBV2 with TRBJ2-7; D uncertain. V was cut by 7 bases and J by 0 bases, with 10 bases left in between. The CDR3 sequence is 13 residues long. Germline V gene data show CDR1 as SNHLY and CDR2 as FYNNEI. CDR3 sequence: CASKVPSSYEQYF. CDR3 coding DNA: TGTGCCAGCAAGGTGCCGAGCTCCTACGAGCAGTACTTC.

The J gene is TRBJ1-3, the V gene TRBV7-9; D possibly corresponds to TRBD1 (6 bases). Germline V gene sequence: CDR1 SEHNR, CDR2 FQNEAQ (reference sequence). The CDR3 has 14 residues. Trimming left V 5 bases short and J 2 bases short, with 10 bases between. Here the CDR3 reads CASSRDITGNTIYF. DNA of the CDR3: TGTGCCAGCAGCCGGGACATTACTGGAAACACCATATATTTT. The full variable domain, rest sourced from reference TRBV7-9 and TRBJ1-3, is DTGVSQNPRHKITKRGQNVTFRCDPISEHNRLYWYRQTLGQGPEFLTYFQNEAQLEKSRLLSDRFSAERPKGSFSTLEIQRTEQGDSAMYLCASSRDITGNTIYFGEGSWLTVV.

The chain is built from TRBV5-5 and TRBJ1-5; 10 positions agree with TRBD1. The germline CDR1 and CDR2 sequences are SGHKS and YYEKEE (reference sequence). There are 15 residues in the CDR3. Trimming removed 0 bases from V and 6 bases from J; junction bases left unmatched: 3. The CDR3 DNA sequence: TGTGCCAGCAGCTTGGCCGGGACAGGGGTTCAGCCCCAGCATTTT. Translating it yields CASSLAGTGVQPQHF.

This clone is a singleton in its sample. The CDR3 region is CASSFPGSRLFF. CDR3 nucleotide sequence: TGTGCCAGCAGTTTCCCGGGTAGTCGCCTGTTCTTC. V gene TRBV27 combines with J gene TRBJ2-1; D is uncertain. The CDR3 covers 12 residues. Germline CDR1 is MNHEY and CDR2 is SMNVEV (reference sequence). With 3 bases removed from V and 15 bases from J, the gap between germline ends came to 15 bases.

The chain combines TRBV7-9 with TRBJ2-2; 10 bases agree with TRBD2. From germline, CDR1 is SEHNR and CDR2 FQNEAQ (reference sequence). CDR3 length: 16 residues. J lost 1 base, V lost 4 bases, and 3 bases had no gene match. This CDR3 is CASSWASGRNTGELFF. CDR3 DNA: TGTGCCAGCAGCTGGGCTAGCGGGAGGAACACCGGGGAGCTGTTTTTT.

The V and J genes are TRBV5-1 and TRBJ2-3; a weak D match, TRBD1 (5 bases). Germline loops: CDR1 SGHRS, CDR2 YFSETQ. V lost 6 bases and J 1 base, leaving 15 bases between the germline ends. The CDR3 runs to 15 residues. The CDR3 here is CASKALGAGTDTQYF. DNA for the CDR3: TGCGCCAGCAAGGCCCTAGGGGCCGGCACAGATACGCAGTATTTT.

The rearrangement uses TRBV30 and TRBJ1-3; possible D gene TRBD1, 5 bases. CDR1 is GTSNPN, CDR2 SVGIG, per germline (reference sequence). Trimming removed 1 base from V and 6 bases from J, with 13 bases in between. The length of the CDR3 is 14 residues. CDR3 sequence: CAWSEPGRVNTIYF. CDR3 coding DNA: TGTGCCTGGAGTGAGCCGGGACGAGTAAACACCATATATTTT.

CDR3 amino acids: CASRTPLEETQYF. The CDR3 DNA follows: TGCGCCAGCAGGACTCCCTTAGAAGAGACCCAGTACTTC. The chain combines TRBV10-2 with TRBJ2-5; no reliable D call. V dropped 6 bases and J dropped 3 bases, with 11 bases sitting between them. The germline V gene has CDR1 WSHSY and CDR2 SAAADI. The CDR3 covers 13 residues.